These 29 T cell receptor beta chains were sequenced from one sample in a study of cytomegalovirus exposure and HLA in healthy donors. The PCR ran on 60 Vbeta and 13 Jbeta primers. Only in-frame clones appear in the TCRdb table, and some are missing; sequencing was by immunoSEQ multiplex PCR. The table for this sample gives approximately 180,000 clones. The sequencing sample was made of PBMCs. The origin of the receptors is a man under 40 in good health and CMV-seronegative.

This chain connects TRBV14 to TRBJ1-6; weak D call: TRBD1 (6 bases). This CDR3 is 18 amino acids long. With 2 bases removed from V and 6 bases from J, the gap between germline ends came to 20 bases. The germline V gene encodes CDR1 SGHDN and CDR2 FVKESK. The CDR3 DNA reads TGTGCCAGCAGCCAATCCCCAAACTGGTGGGACACTAATTCACCCCTCCACTTT. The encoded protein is CASSQSPNWWDTNSPLHF.

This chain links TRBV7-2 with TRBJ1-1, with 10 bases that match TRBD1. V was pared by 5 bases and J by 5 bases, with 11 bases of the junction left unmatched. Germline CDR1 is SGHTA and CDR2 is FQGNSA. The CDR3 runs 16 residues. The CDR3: CASSHPPGTGATEAFF. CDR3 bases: TGTGCCAGCAGCCATCCCCCCGGGACAGGGGCAACTGAAGCTTTCTTT.

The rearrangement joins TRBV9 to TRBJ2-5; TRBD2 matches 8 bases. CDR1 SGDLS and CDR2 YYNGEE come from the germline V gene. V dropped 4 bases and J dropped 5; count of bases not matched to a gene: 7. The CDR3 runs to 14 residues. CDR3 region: CASSSAGGVETQYF. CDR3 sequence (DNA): TGTGCCAGCAGCTCCGCCGGGGGGGTGGAGACCCAGTACTTC.

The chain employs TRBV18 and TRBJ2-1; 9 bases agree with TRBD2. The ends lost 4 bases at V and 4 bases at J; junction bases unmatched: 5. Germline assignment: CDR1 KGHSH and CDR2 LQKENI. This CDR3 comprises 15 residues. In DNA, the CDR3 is TGTGCCAGCTCACTAGCGGGAGTCGCTTACAATGAGCAGTTCTTC. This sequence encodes CASSLAGVAYNEQFF.

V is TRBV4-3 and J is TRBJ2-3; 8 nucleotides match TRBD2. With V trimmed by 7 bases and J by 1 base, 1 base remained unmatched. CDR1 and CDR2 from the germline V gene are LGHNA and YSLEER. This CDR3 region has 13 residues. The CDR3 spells CASNGGGTDTQYF. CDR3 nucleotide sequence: TGCGCCAGCAACGGGGGGGGCACAGATACGCAGTATTTT.

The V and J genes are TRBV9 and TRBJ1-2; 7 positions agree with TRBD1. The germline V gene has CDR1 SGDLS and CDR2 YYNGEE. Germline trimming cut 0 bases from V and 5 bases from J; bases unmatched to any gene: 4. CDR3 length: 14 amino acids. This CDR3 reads CASSVEEGAYGYTF. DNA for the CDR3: TGTGCCAGCAGCGTAGAGGAGGGGGCTTATGGCTACACCTTC.

The CDR3 DNA follows: TGTGCCAGCTCAACGGGACAGGGGAGTTATGGCTACACCTTC. Protein: CASSTGQGSYGYTF. The J gene is TRBJ1-2, the V gene TRBV18, with TRBD1 matching 10 bases. Per the germline V gene, CDR1 is KGHSH and CDR2 is LQKENI. V was pared by 5 bases and J by 5 bases, with 5 bases of the junction left unmatched. The CDR3 sequence is 14 residues long.

CDR3 sequence (DNA): TGTGCCAGCAGTGGCACTAGCGGGAGGGCCAGGGTCCAAGACAATGAGCAGTTCTTC. Its protein product is CASSGTSGRARVQDNEQFF. V and J are TRBV6-1 and TRBJ2-1, with 13 bases lining up with TRBD2. This CDR3 has 19 amino acids. Trimming removed 4 bases from V and 5 bases from J; junction bases left unmatched: 14. Germline V CDR1 and CDR2: MNHNS, SASEGT.

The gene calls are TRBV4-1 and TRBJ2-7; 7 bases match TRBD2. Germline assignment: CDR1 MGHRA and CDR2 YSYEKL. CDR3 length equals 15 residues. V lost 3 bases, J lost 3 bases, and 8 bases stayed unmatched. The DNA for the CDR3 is TGCGCCAGCAGCCAGGGGGGGGACTATTTCTACGAGCAGTACTTC. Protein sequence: CASSQGGDYFYEQYF.

CDR3 amino acids: CASSQESVAGNTIYF. Written as DNA, the CDR3 is TGTGCCAGCAGCCAAGAAAGCGTTGCTGGAAACACCATATATTTT. The chain uses TRBV4-2 and TRBJ1-3; the D is unclear. The V end was cut by 0 bases, the J end by 2 bases, with 8 bases between. In germline, CDR1 is LGHNA, CDR2 YNFKEQ. The CDR3 contains 15 residues.

This chain's CDR3 is CASSGLAGAYEQYF. DNA for the CDR3: TGTGCCAGTAGTGGTTTAGCGGGAGCCTACGAGCAGTACTTC. The rearrangement links TRBV19 to TRBJ2-7, with 9 bases matching TRBD2. The CDR3 runs 14 residues. V gave up 5 bases and J gave up 2 bases; unmatched junction bases: 4. CDR1 and CDR2 from the germline V gene are LNHDA and SQIVND (reference sequence).

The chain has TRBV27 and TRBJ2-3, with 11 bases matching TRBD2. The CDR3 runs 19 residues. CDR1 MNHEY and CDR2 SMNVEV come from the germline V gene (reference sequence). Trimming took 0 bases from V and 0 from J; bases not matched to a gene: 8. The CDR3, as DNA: TGTGCCAGCAGTTTATCGGGGGGACTAGCGGACCTTAGCACAGATACGCAGTATTTT. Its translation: CASSLSGGLADLSTDTQYF.

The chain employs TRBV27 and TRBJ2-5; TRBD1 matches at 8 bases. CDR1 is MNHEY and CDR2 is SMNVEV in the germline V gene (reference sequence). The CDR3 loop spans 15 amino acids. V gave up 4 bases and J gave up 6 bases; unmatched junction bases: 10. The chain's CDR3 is CASSSVSTGVQTQYF. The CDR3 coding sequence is TGTGCCAGCAGTTCGGTTTCGACAGGGGTACAGACCCAGTACTTC.

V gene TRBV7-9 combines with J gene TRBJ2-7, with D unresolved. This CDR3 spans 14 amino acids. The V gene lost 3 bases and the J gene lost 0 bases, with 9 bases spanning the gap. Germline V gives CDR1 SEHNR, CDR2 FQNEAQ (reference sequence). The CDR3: CASSFGFSSYEQYF. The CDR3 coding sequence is TGTGCCAGCAGCTTCGGGTTTAGCTCCTACGAGCAGTACTTC.

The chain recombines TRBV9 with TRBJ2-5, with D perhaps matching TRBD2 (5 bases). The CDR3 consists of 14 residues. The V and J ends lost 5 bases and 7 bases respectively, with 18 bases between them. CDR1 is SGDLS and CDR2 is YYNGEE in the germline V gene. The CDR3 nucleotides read TGTGCCAGCAGGGGAACAGACCCGCGGGCGACCCAGTACTTC. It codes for CASRGTDPRATQYF.

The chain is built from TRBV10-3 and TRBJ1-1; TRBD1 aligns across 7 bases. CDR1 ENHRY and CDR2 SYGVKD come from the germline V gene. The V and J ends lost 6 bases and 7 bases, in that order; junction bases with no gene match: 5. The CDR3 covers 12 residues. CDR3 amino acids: CAIRGGGVEAFF. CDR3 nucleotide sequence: TGTGCCATCAGAGGGGGCGGGGTTGAAGCTTTCTTT.

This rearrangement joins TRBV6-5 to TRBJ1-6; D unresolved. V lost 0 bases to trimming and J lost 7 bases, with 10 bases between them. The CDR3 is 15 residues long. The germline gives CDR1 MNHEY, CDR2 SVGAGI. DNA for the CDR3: TGTGCCAGCAGTTACTCGCGGAGGGTCAATTCACCCCTCCACTTT. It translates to CASSYSRRVNSPLHF.

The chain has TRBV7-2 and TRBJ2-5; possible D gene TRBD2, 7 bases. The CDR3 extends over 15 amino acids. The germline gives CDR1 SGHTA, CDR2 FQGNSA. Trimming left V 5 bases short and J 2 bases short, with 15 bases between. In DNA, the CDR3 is TGTGCCAGCAGCCCCAGGGCGGGGGCTCAAGAGACCCAGTACTTC. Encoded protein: CASSPRAGAQETQYF.

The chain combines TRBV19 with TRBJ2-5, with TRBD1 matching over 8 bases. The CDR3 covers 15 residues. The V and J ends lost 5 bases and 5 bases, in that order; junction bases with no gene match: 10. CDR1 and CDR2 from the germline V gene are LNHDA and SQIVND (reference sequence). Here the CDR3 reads CASSAQQGVGETQYF. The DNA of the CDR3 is TGTGCCAGTAGTGCTCAACAGGGGGTGGGGGAGACCCAGTACTTC.

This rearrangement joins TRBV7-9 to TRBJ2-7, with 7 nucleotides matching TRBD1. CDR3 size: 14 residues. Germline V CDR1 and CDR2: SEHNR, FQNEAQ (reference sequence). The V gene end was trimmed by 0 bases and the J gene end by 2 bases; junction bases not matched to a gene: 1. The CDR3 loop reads CASSLAGQPYEQYF. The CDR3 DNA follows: TGTGCCAGCAGCTTAGCGGGACAGCCCTACGAGCAGTACTTC.

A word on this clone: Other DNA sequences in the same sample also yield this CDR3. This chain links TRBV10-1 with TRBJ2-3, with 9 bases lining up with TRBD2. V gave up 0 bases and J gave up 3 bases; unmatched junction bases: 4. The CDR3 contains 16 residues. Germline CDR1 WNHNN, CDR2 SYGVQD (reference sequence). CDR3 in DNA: TGCGCCAGCAGTGAGTCGACAAGCGGGGGGACAGATACGCAGTATTTT. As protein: CASSESTSGGTDTQYF.

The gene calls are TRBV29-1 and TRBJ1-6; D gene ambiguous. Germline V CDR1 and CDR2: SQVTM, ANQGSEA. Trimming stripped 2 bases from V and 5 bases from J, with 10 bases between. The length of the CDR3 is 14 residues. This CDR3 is CSVERRSNNSPLHF. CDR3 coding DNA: TGCAGCGTTGAACGAAGGAGCAATAATTCACCCCTCCACTTT.

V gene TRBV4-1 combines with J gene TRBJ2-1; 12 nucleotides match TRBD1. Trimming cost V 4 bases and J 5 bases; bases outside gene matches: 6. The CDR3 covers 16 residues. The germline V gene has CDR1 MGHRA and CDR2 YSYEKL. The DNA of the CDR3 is TGCGCCAGCAGCCGGGGACAGGGGGCAGTGGACAATGAGCAGTTCTTC. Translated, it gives CASSRGQGAVDNEQFF.

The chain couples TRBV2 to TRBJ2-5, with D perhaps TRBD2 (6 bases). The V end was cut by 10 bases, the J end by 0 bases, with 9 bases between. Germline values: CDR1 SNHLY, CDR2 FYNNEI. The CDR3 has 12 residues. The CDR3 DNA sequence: TGTGCCATGGGGAGGAACCAAGAGACCCAGTACTTC. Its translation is CAMGRNQETQYF.

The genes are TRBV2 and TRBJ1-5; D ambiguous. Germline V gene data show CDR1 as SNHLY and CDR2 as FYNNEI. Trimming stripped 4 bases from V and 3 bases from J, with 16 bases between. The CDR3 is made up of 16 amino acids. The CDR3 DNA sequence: TGTGCCAGCAGTGGGACTGGACGGAAAATCAATCAGCCCCAGCATTTT. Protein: CASSGTGRKINQPQHF.

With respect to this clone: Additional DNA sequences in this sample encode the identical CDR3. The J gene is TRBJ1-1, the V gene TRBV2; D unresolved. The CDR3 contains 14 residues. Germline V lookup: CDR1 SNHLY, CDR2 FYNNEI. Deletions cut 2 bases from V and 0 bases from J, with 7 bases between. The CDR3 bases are TGTGCCAGCAGTGAAACAACCATGAACACTGAAGCTTTCTTT. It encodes CASSETTMNTEAFF.

The DNA for the CDR3 is TGTGCCAGCAGCACTCGGGGCGCGGGAGGCGAAAAACTGTTTTTT. Protein sequence: CASSTRGAGGEKLFF. This chain links TRBV2 with TRBJ1-4; D may be TRBD1 (5 bases). CDR3 length: 15 residues. The V end was cut by 6 bases, the J end by 8 bases, with 19 bases between. The germline V gene encodes CDR1 SNHLY and CDR2 FYNNEI.

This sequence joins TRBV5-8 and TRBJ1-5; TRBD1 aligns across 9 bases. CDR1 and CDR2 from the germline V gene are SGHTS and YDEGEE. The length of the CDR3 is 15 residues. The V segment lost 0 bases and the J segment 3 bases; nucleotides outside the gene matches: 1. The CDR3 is CASSLGTGANQPQHF. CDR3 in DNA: TGTGCCAGCAGCTTGGGGACAGGGGCCAATCAGCCCCAGCATTTT.

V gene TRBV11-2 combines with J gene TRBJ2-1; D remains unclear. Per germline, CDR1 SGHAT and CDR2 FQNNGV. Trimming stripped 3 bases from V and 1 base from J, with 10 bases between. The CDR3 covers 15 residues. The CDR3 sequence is CASSLLSGSYNEQFF. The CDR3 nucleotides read TGTGCCAGCAGCTTGTTGAGTGGTTCCTACAATGAGCAGTTCTTC.